These 26 T cell receptor beta chains were all obtained from the same sample, sequenced in a study of blood T cells in healthy people across ages. The authors ran a second PCR of about 6 to 11 cycles using a sample-barcoded 5' primer and a J-beta primer mix. TCRdb re-called the 5' RACE reads with MiXCR, one entry per CDR3 protein. Of around 1.5 million distinct CDR3 sequences detected, around 59% appear once; the ten largest clones hold 6.5% to 8%. The sample was blood. These receptor sequences come from a man between 18 and 35 years old in good health.

The CDR3 region has the DNA TGCAGCGTTGTTCCGTACACTTCTTATGGCTACACCTTC. It yields the protein CSVVPYTSYGYTF. The chain carries TRBV29-1 and TRBJ1-2; D is unclear. The CDR3 extends over 13 amino acids. Trimming cost V 4 bases and J 5 bases, with 14 bases left between them. CDR1 is SQVTM and CDR2 is ANQGSEA in the germline V gene. The complete variable domain, with remaining parts taken from reference TRBV29-1 and TRBJ1-2, reads SAVISQKPSRDICQRGTSLTIQCQVDSQVTMMFWYRQQPGQSLTLIATANQGSEATYESGFVIDKFPISRPNLTFSTLTVSNMSPEDSSIYLCSVVPYTSYGYTFGSGTRLTVV.

In its sample, this clonotype was seen a few times. CDR3 sequence reads: CATSRGGQGSYNEQFF. Here the CDR3 DNA reads TGTGCCACCAGCAGAGGAGGGCAGGGCTCCTACAATGAGCAGTTCTTC. The chain couples TRBV15 to TRBJ2-1; D may match TRBD1 or TRBD2 (5 bases each). Per the germline V gene, CDR1 is LNHNV and CDR2 is YYDKDF (reference sequence). The CDR3 contains 16 residues. V was trimmed by 1 base and J by 0 bases, leaving 10 bases between them.

The gene calls are TRBV20-1 and TRBJ2-7; D is possibly TRBD2 (6 bases). Trimming removed 2 bases from V and 3 bases from J, with 8 bases in between. Germline lookup yields CDR1 DFQATT and CDR2 SNEGSKA (reference sequence). The CDR3 loop spans 12 amino acids. The CDR3 bases are TGCAGTGCTAGATGGGGAGGCTACGAGCAGTACTTC. The encoded protein is CSARWGGYEQYF.

This clonotype was seen a few times. The J gene is TRBJ2-5, the V gene TRBV3-1; maybe TRBD2 (5 bases). The V and J ends lost 8 bases and 11 bases respectively, with 15 bases between them. This CDR3 is 11 amino acids long. Per germline, CDR1 LGHDT and CDR2 YNNKEL (reference sequence). The CDR3 nucleotides read TGTGCCAGCGGACTTTGGGGAGAGCAGTACTTC. Translating it yields CASGLWGEQYF.

This clonotype was seen a few times. CDR3 sequence: CAISEGHSGANVLTF. CDR3 nucleotides: TGTGCCATCAGTGAGGGGCACTCTGGGGCCAACGTCCTGACTTTC. The V gene is TRBV10-3, the J gene TRBJ2-6; D not resolved. This CDR3 has 15 amino acids. Germline CDR1 ENHRY, CDR2 SYGVKD. V was cut by 2 bases and J by 0 bases, with 5 bases left in between.

Here the CDR3 DNA reads TGCAGTGGCCGAGACAGCGATAATTCACCCCTCCACTTT. Protein: CSGRDSDNSPLHF. The V and J genes are TRBV20-1 and TRBJ1-6, with TRBD1 as a possible D gene (5 bases). The CDR3 consists of 13 residues. Looked up from germline, CDR1 is DFQATT and CDR2 is SNEGSKA (reference sequence). V gave up 7 bases and J gave up 5 bases, with 12 bases separating them.

The gene calls are TRBV11-2 and TRBJ2-1; 9 nucleotides match TRBD2. This CDR3 region has 16 residues. The V and J ends lost 1 base and 5 bases, in that order; junction bases with no gene match: 6. The germline CDR1 and CDR2 sequences are SGHAT and FQNNGV. The CDR3 DNA is TGTGCCAGCAGCTTAGGGGTAGTAGCGGGAGACAATGAGCAGTTCTTC. Its protein product is CASSLGVVAGDNEQFF.

This clonotype showed up many times. J is TRBJ2-3 and V is TRBV7-9, with D hard to call. V shed 1 base and J shed 4 bases, with 3 bases lying between them. Germline values: CDR1 SEHNR, CDR2 FQNEAQ (reference sequence). The CDR3 runs to 12 residues. For the CDR3, the DNA is TGTGCCAGCAGCTTAGTTTCAGATACGCAGTATTTT. Its protein is CASSLVSDTQYF.

This clonotype was detected a few times. V and J are TRBV6-6 and TRBJ2-1; no clear D gene. V lost 0 bases and J lost 9, with 6 bases in between. Germline V gene lookup returns CDR1 MNHNY and CDR2 SVGAGI (reference sequence). The CDR3 is made up of 12 amino acids. In DNA, the CDR3 is TGTGCCAGCAGTTACTCTGGCGTTGAGCAGTTCTTC. Its translation: CASSYSGVEQFF.

V gene TRBV10-3 combines with J gene TRBJ2-3; 13 bases line up with TRBD2. Germline-derived CDR1 and CDR2 are ENHRY and SYGVKD. The CDR3 totals 13 residues. V shed 11 bases and J 5 bases; nucleotides not matched to a gene: 4. Here the CDR3 reads CAVGTSGEDTQYF. CDR3 nucleotides: TGTGCCGTCGGGACTAGCGGGGAAGATACGCAGTATTTT.

The gene calls are TRBV20-1 and TRBJ2-7, with D perhaps being TRBD1 or TRBD2 (5 bases each). The CDR3 contains 16 residues. Germline lookup yields CDR1 DFQATT and CDR2 SNEGSKA (reference sequence). Trimming left V 0 bases short and J 3 bases short, with 18 bases between. CDR3 residues: CSARDPWGSSHYEQYF. The CDR3 coding sequence is TGCAGTGCTAGAGATCCATGGGGGTCCTCTCACTACGAGCAGTACTTC.

This chain uses TRBV5-1 with TRBJ1-2; maybe TRBD1 (6 bases). The CDR3 covers 14 residues. V was cut by 4 bases and J by 2 bases, with 12 bases left in between. CDR1 and CDR2 (germline): SGHRS, YFSETQ. The CDR3 spells CASSNGQPNYGYTF. The CDR3 coding sequence is TGCGCCAGCAGCAACGGACAGCCAAACTATGGCTACACCTTC. Drawing the rest from reference TRBV5-1 and TRBJ1-2, the complete variable domain is KAGVTQTPRYLIKTRGQQVTLSCSPISGHRSVSWYQQTPGQGLQFLFEYFSETQRNKGNFPGRFSGRQFSNSRSEMNVSTLELGDSALYLCASSNGQPNYGYTFGSGTRLTVV.

This chain joins TRBV25-1 and TRBJ2-1; TRBD1 matches at 9 bases. The trim removed 3 bases at V and 4 bases at J, leaving 13 bases unmatched. Germline CDR1 reads MGHDK; CDR2 reads SYGVNS. This CDR3 is 18 amino acids long. The CDR3 reads CASSDPDRGTGTYNEQFF. DNA of the CDR3: TGTGCCAGCAGTGACCCGGACCGCGGGACAGGGACATACAATGAGCAGTTCTTC. Full variable domain (missing parts from reference TRBV25-1 and TRBJ2-1): EADIYQTPRYLVIGTGKKITLECSQTMGHDKMYWYQQDPGMELHLIHYSYGVNSTEKGDLSSESTVSRIRTEHFPLTLESARPSHTSQYLCASSDPDRGTGTYNEQFFGPGTRLTVL.

In this sample, this clonotype turned up once. The V gene is TRBV6-5, the J gene TRBJ1-2; no firm D call. The CDR3 covers 15 residues. Germline V CDR1 and CDR2: MNHEY, SVGAGI. Trimming took 2 bases from V and 4 from J, leaving 14 bases between them. As DNA, the CDR3 is TGTGCCAGCAGTTACGCGAACAGAAATAGCTATGGCTACACCTTC. Translation gives CASSYANRNSYGYTF.

This clonotype was detected only a few times. This chain links TRBV6-5 with TRBJ1-1; D may be TRBD1 (6 bases). This CDR3 comprises 14 residues. CDR1 and CDR2 (germline): MNHEY, SVGAGI. V was trimmed by 5 bases and J by 1 base, leaving 11 bases between them. The CDR3 region has the DNA TGTGCCAGCAGTGATCAGGGGCGGAACACTGAAGCTTTCTTT. Protein sequence: CASSDQGRNTEAFF.

This clonotype was found a few times. This sequence joins TRBV7-2 and TRBJ1-6; 9 positions agree with TRBD1. CDR3 length: 14 residues. V was pared by 5 bases and J by 7 bases, with 3 bases of the junction left unmatched. CDR1 and CDR2 (germline): SGHTA, FQGNSA. The CDR3 loop is CASSGQGINSPLHF. CDR3 DNA: TGTGCCAGCAGCGGACAGGGGATCAATTCACCCCTCCACTTT.

This clonotype has just a few counts. This chain links TRBV29-1 with TRBJ2-5, with D perhaps TRBD1 or TRBD2 (6 bases each). Germline loops: CDR1 SQVTM, CDR2 ANQGSEA. V was shortened by 5 bases and J by 5 bases, with 12 bases between the two germline ends. The CDR3 totals 12 residues. In DNA form, the CDR3 reads TGCAGCGTTCTATACGGGGGCGAGACCCAGTACTTC. Protein sequence: CSVLYGGETQYF.

The V gene is TRBV7-2, the J gene TRBJ2-3; D ambiguous. The CDR3 is made up of 13 amino acids. Germline V gene sequence: CDR1 SGHTA, CDR2 FQGNSA. Trimming took off 5 bases at V and 6 bases at J, with 12 bases between the two ends. Here the CDR3 reads CASSNEWPDTQYF. The CDR3 DNA reads TGTGCCAGCAGCAACGAATGGCCGGATACGCAGTATTTT.

This sequence joins TRBV20-1 and TRBJ2-1; D remains ambiguous. This CDR3 has 14 amino acids. V was pared by 1 base and J by 3 bases, with 10 bases between. The germline CDR1 and CDR2 sequences are DFQATT and SNEGSKA (reference sequence). CDR3 nucleotide sequence: TGCAGTGCTAGAGGTCGACTCTTCTACAATGAGCAGTTCTTC. It yields the protein CSARGRLFYNEQFF.

In DNA form, the CDR3 reads TGTGCCAGCAGTTACTCACTAGAGCCAGATACGCAGTATTTT. This encodes CASSYSLEPDTQYF. This chain uses TRBV6-5 with TRBJ2-3, with D perhaps TRBD2 (5 bases). The CDR3 sequence is 14 residues long. Trimming left V 0 bases short and J 4 bases short, with 8 bases between. Germline V gene data show CDR1 as MNHEY and CDR2 as SVGAGI.

This clonotype was seen just once. The chain recombines TRBV14 with TRBJ2-2; TRBD1 matches at 8 bases. Germline assignment: CDR1 SGHDN and CDR2 FVKESK. The CDR3 runs to 17 residues. V lost 3 bases to trimming and J lost 2 bases; unmatched junction nucleotides: 8. Here the CDR3 reads CASSQWPGQDNTGELFF. CDR3 DNA: TGTGCCAGCAGCCAGTGGCCGGGACAGGATAACACCGGGGAGCTGTTTTTT.

The sample holds one count of this clonotype. V is TRBV12-3 or TRBV12-4 and J is TRBJ2-3; maybe TRBD2 (6 bases). V dropped 6 bases and J dropped 4 bases, with 17 bases sitting between them. CDR3 size: 15 residues. DNA of the CDR3: TGTGCCAGCAGCCAGAGCGGGCCCAACGCAGATACGCAGTATTTT. Translating gives CASSQSGPNADTQYF.

This clonotype was counted ten times or more. The chain has TRBV7-2 and TRBJ2-7; TRBD1 matches 8 bases. J lost 2 bases, V lost 1 base, and 1 base had no gene match. Per the germline V gene, CDR1 is SGHTA and CDR2 is FQGNSA. The CDR3 spans 14 residues. This CDR3 is CASSLETGAYEQYF. The CDR3 DNA reads TGTGCCAGCAGCTTAGAGACAGGGGCCTACGAGCAGTACTTC.

Concerning this clonotype: One end of the junction is discordant with germline, which a read error may explain. J is TRBJ1-4 and V is TRBV6-5; D call uncertain. Germline V gives CDR1 MNHEY, CDR2 SVGAGI. There are 14 residues in the CDR3. The CDR3 protein is CASSYRAYNEELFF. The CDR3 nucleotides are TGTGCCAGCAGTTACAGGGCCTATAATGAAGAACTGTTTTTT.

The V call is TRBV7-6, the J call TRBJ2-3; D ambiguous. Trimming shortened V by 5 bases and J by 1 base, and 10 bases separated the two germline ends. The CDR3 totals 14 residues. Germline values: CDR1 SGHVS, CDR2 FNYEAQ. CDR3: CASSPSDRTDTQYF. CDR3 sequence (DNA): TGTGCCAGCAGCCCCTCGGACCGCACAGATACGCAGTATTTT.

The J gene is TRBJ2-7, the V gene TRBV12-3 or TRBV12-4; no definite D call. CDR3 length: 15 residues. Trimming pared 5 bases from V and 2 bases from J, leaving 16 bases between. CDR3 bases: TGTGCCAGCAGTCCCGATCCGGGCAGGACCTACGAGCAGTACTTC. It specifies CASSPDPGRTYEQYF.